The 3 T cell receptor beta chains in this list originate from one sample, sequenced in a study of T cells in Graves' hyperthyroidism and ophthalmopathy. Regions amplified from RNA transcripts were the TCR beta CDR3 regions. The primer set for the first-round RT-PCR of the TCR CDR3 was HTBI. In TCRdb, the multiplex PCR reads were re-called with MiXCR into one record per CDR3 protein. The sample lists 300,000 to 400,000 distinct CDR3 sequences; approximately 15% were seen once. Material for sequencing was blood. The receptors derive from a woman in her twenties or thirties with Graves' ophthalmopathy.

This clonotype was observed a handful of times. The CDR3 reads CASRLFRGRNYGYTF. Written as DNA, the CDR3 is TGTGCCAGCAGACTTTTCAGGGGGCGGAACTATGGCTACACCTTC. The gene calls are TRBV28 and TRBJ1-2, with TRBD1 matching 8 bases. V lost 6 bases to trimming and J lost 2 bases; unmatched junction nucleotides: 8. Germline assignment: CDR1 MDHEN and CDR2 SYDVKM. The CDR3 runs to 15 residues.

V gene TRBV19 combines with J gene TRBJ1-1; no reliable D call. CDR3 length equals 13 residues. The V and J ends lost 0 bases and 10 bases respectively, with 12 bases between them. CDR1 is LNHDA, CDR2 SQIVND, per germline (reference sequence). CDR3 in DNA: TGTGCCAGTAGTATAGAGGACGGCTTTTCAGCTTTCTTT. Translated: CASSIEDGFSAFF.

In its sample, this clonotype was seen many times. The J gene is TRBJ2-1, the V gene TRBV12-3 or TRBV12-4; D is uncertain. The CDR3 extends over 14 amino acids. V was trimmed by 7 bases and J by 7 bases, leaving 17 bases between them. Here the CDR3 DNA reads TGTGCCAGCAATATACTGGGGATTCTAAATGAGCAGTTCTTC. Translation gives CASNILGILNEQFF.